The 4 T cell receptor beta chains given below trace back to one sample, sequenced in a study of T-cell reconstitution after alpha-beta-depleted transplantation in children. The TCRbeta library incorporated unique molecular identifiers. TCRdb reprocessed the PCR reads via MiXCR and lists one record per CDR3 protein. This table has hundreds of thousands of distinct CDR3 sequences, around 10% appearing once. Sequences were derived from PBMCs, sampled before TCRalphabeta/CD19-depleted stem cell transplant. The receptors stem from a boy less than two years old with acute myeloid leukemia, due to receive a stem cell transplant.

Ten or more counts support this clonotype. This chain connects TRBV4-3 to TRBJ2-2; the D gene is possibly TRBD1 (5 bases). This CDR3 is 14 amino acids long. CDR1 and CDR2 (germline): LGHNA, YSLEER. V was cut by 3 bases and J by 7 bases, with 12 bases left in between. The CDR3 region is CASSQGRYYGELFF. The DNA of the CDR3 is TGCGCCAGCAGCCAGGGGCGGTACTACGGGGAGCTGTTTTTT.

The sample holds many counts of this clonotype. The chain is built from TRBV4-2 and TRBJ2-1; 9 bases fit TRBD1. Germline V gene sequence: CDR1 LGHNA, CDR2 YNFKEQ. The V and J ends lost 1 base and 6 bases, in that order; junction bases with no gene match: 4. This CDR3 has 15 amino acids. CDR3 sequence (DNA): TGTGCCAGCAGCCAAGCCAGGACAGGGGTCAATGAGCAGTTCTTC. Its protein is CASSQARTGVNEQFF.

Many counts were recorded for this clonotype. J is TRBJ2-2 and V is TRBV3-1; D could derive from TRBD1 or TRBD2 (5 bases each). From germline, CDR1 is LGHDT and CDR2 YNNKEL (reference sequence). The V and J ends lost 6 bases and 6 bases respectively, with 14 bases between them. CDR3 length equals 14 residues. The CDR3 spells CASRFPGPAGELFF. CDR3 nucleotide sequence: TGTGCCAGCAGGTTCCCGGGACCCGCCGGGGAGCTGTTTTTT.

Worth noting for this clonotype: A read error may be the cause here, since a much bigger clone is one base away. The chain couples TRBV10-3 to TRBJ2-7; 8 nucleotides agree with TRBD2. CDR1 is ENHRY, CDR2 SYGVKD, per germline. The CDR3 extends over 15 amino acids. V gave up 4 bases and J gave up 5 bases; unmatched junction bases: 10. CDR3 amino acids: CAISATPGLDNEQYF. The DNA of the CDR3 is TGTGCCATCAGTGCCACCCCGGGACTAGATAACGAGCAGTACTTC.